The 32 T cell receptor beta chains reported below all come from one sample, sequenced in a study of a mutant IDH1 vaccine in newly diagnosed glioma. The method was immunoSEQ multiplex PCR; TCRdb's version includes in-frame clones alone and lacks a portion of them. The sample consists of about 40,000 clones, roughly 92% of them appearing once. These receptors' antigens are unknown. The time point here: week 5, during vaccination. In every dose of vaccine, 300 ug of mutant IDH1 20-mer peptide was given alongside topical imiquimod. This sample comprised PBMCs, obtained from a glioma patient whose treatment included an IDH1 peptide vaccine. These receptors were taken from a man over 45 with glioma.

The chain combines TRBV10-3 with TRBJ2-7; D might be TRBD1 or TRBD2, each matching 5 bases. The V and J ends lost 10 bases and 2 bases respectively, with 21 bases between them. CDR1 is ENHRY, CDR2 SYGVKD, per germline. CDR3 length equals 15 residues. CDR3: CASAGETGRTYEQYF. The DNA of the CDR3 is TGTGCCAGCGCCGGGGAAACGGGACGGACCTACGAGCAGTACTTC.

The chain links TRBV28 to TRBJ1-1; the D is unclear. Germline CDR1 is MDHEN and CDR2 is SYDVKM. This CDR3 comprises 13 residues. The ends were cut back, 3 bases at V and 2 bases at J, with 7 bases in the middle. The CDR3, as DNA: TGTGCCAGCAGTTTGGCGATTAACACTGAAGCTTTCTTT. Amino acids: CASSLAINTEAFF.

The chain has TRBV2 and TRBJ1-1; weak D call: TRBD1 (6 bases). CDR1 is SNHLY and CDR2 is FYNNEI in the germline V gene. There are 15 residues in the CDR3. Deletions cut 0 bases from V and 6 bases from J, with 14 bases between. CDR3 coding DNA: TGTGCCAGCAGTGAAGCGCTTTCAGGGGTGGCTGAAGCTTTCTTT. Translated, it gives CASSEALSGVAEAFF.

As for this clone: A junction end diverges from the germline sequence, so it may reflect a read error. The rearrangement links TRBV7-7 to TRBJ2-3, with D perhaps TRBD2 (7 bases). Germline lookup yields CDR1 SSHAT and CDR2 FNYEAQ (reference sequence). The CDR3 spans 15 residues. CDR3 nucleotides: TGTGCTAGCAGCCCCGCCCGGGGGGCGGCAGATACGCAGTATTTT. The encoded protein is CASSPARGAADTQYF.

The CDR3 region has the DNA TGTGCCAGCAGTTTATCCGTTACAGCTTATAGCAATCAGCCCCAGCATTTT. Translated, it gives CASSLSVTAYSNQPQHF. The chain combines TRBV27 with TRBJ1-5; unclear D gene. Germline CDR1 is MNHEY and CDR2 is SMNVEV (reference sequence). This CDR3 region has 17 residues. With 0 bases removed from V and 0 bases from J, the gap between germline ends came to 12 bases.

This chain's CDR3 is CSVEGKYVAPTDTQYF. The CDR3 coding sequence is TGCAGCGTTGAAGGGAAGTATGTAGCGCCCACAGATACGCAGTATTTT. This chain connects TRBV29-1 to TRBJ2-3; D is possibly TRBD2 (5 bases). Germline CDR1 is SQVTM and CDR2 is ANQGSEA. CDR3 length: 16 residues. The V end lost 1 base, the J end lost 2 bases, and 16 bases lay between the germline ends.

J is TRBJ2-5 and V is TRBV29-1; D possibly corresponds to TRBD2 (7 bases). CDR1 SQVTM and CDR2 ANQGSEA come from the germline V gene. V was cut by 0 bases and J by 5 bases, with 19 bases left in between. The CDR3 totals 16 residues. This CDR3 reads CSVEDRGAGRRETQYF. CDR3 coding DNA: TGCAGCGTTGAAGATCGGGGGGCGGGCCGGCGGGAGACCCAGTACTTC.

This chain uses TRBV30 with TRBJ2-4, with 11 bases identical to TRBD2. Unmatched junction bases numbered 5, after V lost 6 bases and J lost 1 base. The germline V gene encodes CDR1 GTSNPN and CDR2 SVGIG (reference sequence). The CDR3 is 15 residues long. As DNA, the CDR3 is TGTGCCTGTATAGCGGGAGGGGTGGCCAAAAACATTCAGTACTTC. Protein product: CACIAGGVAKNIQYF.

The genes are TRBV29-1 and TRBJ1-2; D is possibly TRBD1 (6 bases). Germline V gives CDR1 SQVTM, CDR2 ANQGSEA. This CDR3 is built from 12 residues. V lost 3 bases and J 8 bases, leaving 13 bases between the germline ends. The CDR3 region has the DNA TGCAGCGTTGAGGGGACATTCGAAGGCTACACCTTC. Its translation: CSVEGTFEGYTF.

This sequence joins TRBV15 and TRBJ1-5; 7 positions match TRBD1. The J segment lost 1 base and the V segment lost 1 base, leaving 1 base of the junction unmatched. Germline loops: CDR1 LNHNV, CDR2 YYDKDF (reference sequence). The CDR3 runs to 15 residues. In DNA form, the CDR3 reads TGTGCCACCAGCAGAGGCAGGGGGAGCAATCAGCCCCAGCATTTT. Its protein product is CATSRGRGSNQPQHF.

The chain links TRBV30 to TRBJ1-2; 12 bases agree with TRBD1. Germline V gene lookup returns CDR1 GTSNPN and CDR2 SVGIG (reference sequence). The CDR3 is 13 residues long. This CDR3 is CGGPGQGAEGYTF. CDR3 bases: TGTGGTGGTCCGGGACAGGGGGCAGAAGGCTACACCTTC.

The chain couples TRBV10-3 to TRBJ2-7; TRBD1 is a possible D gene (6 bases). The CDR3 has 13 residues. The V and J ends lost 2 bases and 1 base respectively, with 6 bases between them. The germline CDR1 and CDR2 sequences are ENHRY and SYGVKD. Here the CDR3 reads CAISEGTSYEQYF. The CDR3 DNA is TGTGCCATCAGTGAGGGGACATCCTACGAGCAGTACTTC.

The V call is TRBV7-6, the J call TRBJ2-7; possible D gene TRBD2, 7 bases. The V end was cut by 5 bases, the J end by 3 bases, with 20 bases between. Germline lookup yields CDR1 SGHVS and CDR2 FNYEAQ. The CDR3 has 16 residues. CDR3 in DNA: TGTGCCAGCAGCACAAAGGGGGGGTCCCTTTTCTACGAGCAGTACTTC. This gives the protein CASSTKGGSLFYEQYF.

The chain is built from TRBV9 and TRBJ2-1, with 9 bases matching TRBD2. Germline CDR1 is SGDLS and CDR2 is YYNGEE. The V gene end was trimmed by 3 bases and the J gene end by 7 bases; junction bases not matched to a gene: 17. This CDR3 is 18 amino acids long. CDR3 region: CASSGLGSGSRVLNEQFF. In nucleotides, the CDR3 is TGTGCCAGCAGCGGCCTAGGTAGCGGGAGTAGGGTATTGAATGAGCAGTTCTTC.

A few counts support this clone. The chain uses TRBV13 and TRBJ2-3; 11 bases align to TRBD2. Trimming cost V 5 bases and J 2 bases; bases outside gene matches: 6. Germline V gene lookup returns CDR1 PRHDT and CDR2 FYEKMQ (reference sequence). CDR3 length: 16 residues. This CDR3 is CASSIRGLAVTDTQYF. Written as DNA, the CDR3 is TGTGCCAGCAGCATAAGGGGACTAGCGGTCACAGATACGCAGTATTTT. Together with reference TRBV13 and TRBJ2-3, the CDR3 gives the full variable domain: AAGVIQSPRHLIKEKRETATLKCYPIPRHDTVYWYQQGPGQDPQFLISFYEKMQSDKGSIPDRFSAQQFSDYHSELNMSSLELGDSALYFCASSIRGLAVTDTQYFGPGTRLTVL.

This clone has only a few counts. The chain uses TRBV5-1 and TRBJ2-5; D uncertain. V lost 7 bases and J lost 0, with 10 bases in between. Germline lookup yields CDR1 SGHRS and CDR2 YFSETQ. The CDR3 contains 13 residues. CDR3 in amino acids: CASSISYQETQYF. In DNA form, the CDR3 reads TGCGCCAGCTCAATTAGCTACCAAGAGACCCAGTACTTC.

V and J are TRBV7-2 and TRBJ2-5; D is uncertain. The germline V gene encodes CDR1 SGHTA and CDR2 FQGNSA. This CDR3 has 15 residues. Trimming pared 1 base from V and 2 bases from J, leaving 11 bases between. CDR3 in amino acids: CASSLVGLPQETQYF. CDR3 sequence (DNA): TGTGCCAGCAGCTTAGTTGGGCTCCCACAAGAGACCCAGTACTTC.

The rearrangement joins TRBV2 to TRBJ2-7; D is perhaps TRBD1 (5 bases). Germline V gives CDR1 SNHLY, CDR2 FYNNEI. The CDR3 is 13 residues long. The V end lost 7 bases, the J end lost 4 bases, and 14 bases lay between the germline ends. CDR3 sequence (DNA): TGTGCCAGCAAAAATGACAGAATATACGAGCAGTACTTC. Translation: CASKNDRIYEQYF.

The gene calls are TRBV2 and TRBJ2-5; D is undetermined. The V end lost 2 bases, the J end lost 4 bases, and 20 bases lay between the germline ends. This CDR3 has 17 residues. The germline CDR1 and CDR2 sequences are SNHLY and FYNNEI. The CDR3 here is CASSETGPFGLVETQYF. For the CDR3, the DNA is TGTGCCAGCAGTGAAACTGGTCCGTTCGGGTTGGTAGAGACCCAGTACTTC.

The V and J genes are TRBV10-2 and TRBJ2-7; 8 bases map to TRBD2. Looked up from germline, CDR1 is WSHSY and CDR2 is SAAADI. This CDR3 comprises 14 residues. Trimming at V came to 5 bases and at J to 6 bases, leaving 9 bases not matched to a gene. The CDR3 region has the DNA TGCGCCAGCAGTCGTCAGCGGGAGCTTTCCGAGCAGTACTTC. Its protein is CASSRQRELSEQYF.

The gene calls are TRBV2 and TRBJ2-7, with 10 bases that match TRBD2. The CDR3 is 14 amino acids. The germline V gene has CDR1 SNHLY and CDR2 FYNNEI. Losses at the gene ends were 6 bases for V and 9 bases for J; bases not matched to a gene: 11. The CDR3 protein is CASRASGSSTRQYF. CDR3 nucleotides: TGTGCCAGCAGGGCTAGCGGGAGTTCTACGAGGCAGTACTTC.

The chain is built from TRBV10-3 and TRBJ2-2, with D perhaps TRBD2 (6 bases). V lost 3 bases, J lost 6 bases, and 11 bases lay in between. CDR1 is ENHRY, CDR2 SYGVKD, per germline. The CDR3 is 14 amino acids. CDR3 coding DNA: TGTGCCATCAGTGATGGGGACTTCTCCGGGGAGCTGTTTTTT. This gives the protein CAISDGDFSGELFF.

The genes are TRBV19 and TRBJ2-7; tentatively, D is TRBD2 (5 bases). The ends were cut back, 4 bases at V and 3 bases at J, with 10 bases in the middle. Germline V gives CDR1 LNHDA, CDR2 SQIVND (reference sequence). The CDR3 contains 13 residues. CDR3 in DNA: TGTGCCAGTAGTACCGACCGGGACTACGAGCAGTACTTC. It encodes CASSTDRDYEQYF.

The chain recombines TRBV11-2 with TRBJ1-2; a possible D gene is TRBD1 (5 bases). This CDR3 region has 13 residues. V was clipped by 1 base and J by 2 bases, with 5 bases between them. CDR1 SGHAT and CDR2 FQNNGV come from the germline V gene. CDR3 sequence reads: CASSLGGNYGYTF. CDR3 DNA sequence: TGTGCCAGCAGCTTAGGGGGGAACTATGGCTACACCTTC.

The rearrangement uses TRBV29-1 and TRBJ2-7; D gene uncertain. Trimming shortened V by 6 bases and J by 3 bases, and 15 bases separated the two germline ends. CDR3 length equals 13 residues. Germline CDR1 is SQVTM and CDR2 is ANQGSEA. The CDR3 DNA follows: TGCAGCGTATCTCGTTCCATAGGCTACGAGCAGTACTTC. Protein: CSVSRSIGYEQYF.

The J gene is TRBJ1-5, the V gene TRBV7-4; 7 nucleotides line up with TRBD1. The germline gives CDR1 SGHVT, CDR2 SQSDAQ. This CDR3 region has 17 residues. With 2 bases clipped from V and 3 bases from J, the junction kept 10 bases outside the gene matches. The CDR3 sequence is CASSLSTLGQDNQPQHF. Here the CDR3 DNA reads TGTGCCAGCAGCTTAAGTACCCTTGGACAGGACAATCAGCCCCAGCATTTT.

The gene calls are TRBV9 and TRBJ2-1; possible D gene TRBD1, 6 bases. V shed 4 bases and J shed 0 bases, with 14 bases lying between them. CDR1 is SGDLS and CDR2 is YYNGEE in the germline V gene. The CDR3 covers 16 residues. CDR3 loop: CASSFMDRSSYNEQFF. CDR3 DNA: TGTGCCAGCAGCTTCATGGACAGAAGCTCCTACAATGAGCAGTTCTTC.

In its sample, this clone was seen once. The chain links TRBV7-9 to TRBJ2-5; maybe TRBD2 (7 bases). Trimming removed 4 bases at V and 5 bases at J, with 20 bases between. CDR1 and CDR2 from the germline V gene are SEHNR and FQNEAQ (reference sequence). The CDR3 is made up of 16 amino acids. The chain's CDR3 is CASSSSGGGLGETQYF. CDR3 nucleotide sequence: TGTGCCAGCAGCTCTAGTGGGGGGGGCCTCGGGGAGACCCAGTACTTC.

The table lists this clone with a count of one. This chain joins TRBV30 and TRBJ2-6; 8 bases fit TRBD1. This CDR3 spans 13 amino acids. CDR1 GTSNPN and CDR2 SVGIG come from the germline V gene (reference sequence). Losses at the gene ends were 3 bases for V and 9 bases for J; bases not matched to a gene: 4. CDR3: CAWSVGTGNVLTF. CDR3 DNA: TGTGCCTGGAGCGTAGGGACAGGCAACGTCCTGACTTTC.

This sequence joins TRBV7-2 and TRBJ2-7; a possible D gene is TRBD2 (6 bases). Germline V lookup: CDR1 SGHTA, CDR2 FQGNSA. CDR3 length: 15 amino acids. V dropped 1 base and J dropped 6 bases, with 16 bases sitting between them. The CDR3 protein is CASSLGGVEGGEQYF. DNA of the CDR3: TGTGCCAGCAGCTTAGGGGGGGTGGAGGGAGGCGAGCAGTACTTC.

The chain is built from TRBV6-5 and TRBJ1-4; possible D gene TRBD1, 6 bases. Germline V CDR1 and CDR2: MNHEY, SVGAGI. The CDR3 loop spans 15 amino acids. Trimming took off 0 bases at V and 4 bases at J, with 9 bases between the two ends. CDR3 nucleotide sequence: TGTGCCAGCAGTTACTCGGACAGCTATAATGAAAAACTGTTTTTT. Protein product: CASSYSDSYNEKLFF.

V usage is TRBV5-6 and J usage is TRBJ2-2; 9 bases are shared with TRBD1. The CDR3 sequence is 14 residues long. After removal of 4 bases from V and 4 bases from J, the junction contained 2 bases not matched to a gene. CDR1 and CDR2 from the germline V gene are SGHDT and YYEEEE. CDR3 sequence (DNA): TGTGCCAGCAGCCTGACAGGGGGCACCGGGGAGCTGTTTTTT. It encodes CASSLTGGTGELFF.